This T cell receptor beta chain was identified in a study of OX40 agonist ivuxolimab in advanced cancers. This clone was found once. The repertoire was sequenced with immunoSEQ multiplex PCR; TCRdb's copy has only in-frame clones and lacks some. The sample lists about 6,300 clones; around 70% were seen once. The sequences come from CD4+ or CD8+ T cells sorted from blood, collected in a trial of the OX40 agonist ivuxolimab. This TCR was recovered from an adult with an advanced solid tumor such as melanoma, head and neck, liver or kidney cancer.

The CDR3 loop is CASSVGGDSNSPLHF. The CDR3 coding sequence is TGTGCCAGCAGCGTTGGGGGGGACTCGAATTCACCCCTCCACTTT. This chain joins TRBV9 and TRBJ1-6; tentatively, D is TRBD1 (5 bases). From germline, CDR1 is SGDLS and CDR2 YYNGEE. There are 15 residues in the CDR3. The ends were cut back, 2 bases at V and 7 bases at J, with 13 bases in the middle.